This passage covers 7 T cell receptor beta chains from one sample sequenced in a study of cytomegalovirus exposure and HLA in healthy donors. Amplification used 60 Vbeta primers and 13 Jbeta primers. TCRdb's copy holds only in-frame clones and misses some; the assay was immunoSEQ multiplex PCR. Of more than 90,000 clones listed, approximately 89% are singletons. Sequencing was performed on PBMCs. Receptor source: a man aged 25 to 40 in good health and CMV-seronegative.

The rearrangement uses TRBV11-2 and TRBJ1-5; D unclear. V was shortened by 0 bases and J by 2 bases, with 8 bases between the two germline ends. The length of the CDR3 is 15 residues. CDR1 is SGHAT and CDR2 is FQNNGV in the germline V gene. The CDR3 is CASSLEGGGNQPQHF. CDR3 in DNA: TGTGCCAGCAGCTTAGAGGGAGGCGGCAATCAGCCCCAGCATTTT. The full variable domain, in which reference TRBV11-2 and TRBJ1-5 provide the parts outside the CDR3, is EAGVAQSPRYKIIEKRQSVAFWCNPISGHATLYWYQQILGQGPKLLIQFQNNGVVDDSQLPKDRFSAERLKGVDSTLKIQPAKLEDSAVYLCASSLEGGGNQPQHFGDGTRLSIL.

This rearrangement joins TRBV27 to TRBJ1-6; the D gene is possibly TRBD1 (5 bases). The V gene lost 3 bases and the J gene lost 7 bases, with 10 bases spanning the gap. Germline V CDR1 and CDR2: MNHEY, SMNVEV (reference sequence). The CDR3 covers 14 residues. The chain's CDR3 is CASSFTGQNSPLHF. The CDR3 DNA reads as TGTGCCAGCAGTTTCACAGGTCAAAATTCACCCCTCCACTTT.

The gene calls are TRBV6-5 and TRBJ2-2; D remains ambiguous. The CDR3 runs to 13 residues. The germline V gene encodes CDR1 MNHEY and CDR2 SVGAGI. Trimming pared 4 bases from V and 1 base from J, leaving 4 bases between. In DNA, the CDR3 is TGTGCCAGCAGTTTTAGGAACACCGGGGAGCTGTTTTTT. Residues: CASSFRNTGELFF.

In this sample, this clone turned up once. This sequence joins TRBV6-1 and TRBJ2-1, with 7 bases fitting TRBD1. V shed 8 bases, J shed 8 bases, and the junction held 12 bases outside the gene matches. There are 14 residues in the CDR3. CDR1 and CDR2 from the germline V gene are MNHNS and SASEGT. CDR3 in amino acids: CASETGQHVYEQFF. The CDR3 bases are TGTGCCAGCGAGACAGGGCAACATGTTTATGAGCAGTTCTTC.

The gene calls are TRBV15 and TRBJ2-7, with D perhaps TRBD2 (6 bases). Germline loops: CDR1 LNHNV, CDR2 YYDKDF (reference sequence). V shed 0 bases and J shed 0 bases, with 15 bases lying between them. There are 17 residues in the CDR3. CDR3 in amino acids: CATSRESVMGGSYEQYF. The CDR3 DNA reads TGTGCCACCAGCAGAGAGTCTGTCATGGGGGGCTCCTACGAGCAGTACTTC.

The chain recombines TRBV27 with TRBJ2-7, with D possibly being TRBD2 (6 bases). CDR3 size: 14 residues. CDR1 is MNHEY and CDR2 is SMNVEV in the germline V gene (reference sequence). Trimming took off 5 bases at V and 1 base at J, with 12 bases between the two ends. DNA of the CDR3: TGTGCCAGCAGTAGTCCGGGAGAGTCCTACGAGCAGTACTTC. It translates to CASSSPGESYEQYF.

This clone was seen just once. The rearrangement joins TRBV4-2 to TRBJ2-7; 12 bases line up with TRBD2. CDR1 and CDR2 from the germline V gene are LGHNA and YNFKEQ. The CDR3 spans 20 residues. V shed 0 bases, J shed 3 bases, and the junction held 15 bases outside the gene matches. The CDR3: CASSQEVALAGGTTRYEQYF. The CDR3, as DNA: TGTGCCAGCAGCCAAGAGGTGGCACTAGCGGGGGGCACTACTCGCTACGAGCAGTACTTC.